The 14 T cell receptor beta chains below were found in one sample sequenced in a study of CD8 T cells in ankylosing spondylitis. Notes on the study in general: A TCR beta motif of roughly eight highly homologous variants seemed to mark ankylosing spondylitis blood.

TCRdb fed the 5' RACE reads into MiXCR, producing one record per CDR3 protein. The sample has some 700,000 distinct CDR3 sequences; 15% to 20% are singletons. No antigen is known for these receptors. The sample comprised blood, either unsorted or a sorted T cell fraction (not recorded which). The receptors come from a male donor with ankylosing spondylitis.

This clonotype has only a few counts. The J gene is TRBJ2-5, the V gene TRBV11-2; 12 positions agree with TRBD2. The CDR3 is made up of 14 amino acids. Germline CDR1 and CDR2: SGHAT and FQNNGV. The V segment lost 6 bases and the J segment 4 bases; nucleotides outside the gene matches: 3. CDR3 bases: TGTGCCAGCAGTAAGGGACTAGCGGGAGAGACCCAGTACTTC. This sequence encodes CASSKGLAGETQYF.

This clonotype showed up just a few times. The genes are TRBV30 and TRBJ2-1; 8 bases line up with TRBD1. The CDR3 totals 14 residues. The V and J ends lost 4 bases and 8 bases, in that order; junction bases with no gene match: 10. The germline CDR1 and CDR2 sequences are GTSNPN and SVGIG (reference sequence). The CDR3 is CAWTLTGVFDEQFF. The CDR3 coding sequence is TGTGCCTGGACCCTGACAGGGGTTTTCGATGAGCAGTTCTTC.

This clonotype was seen a few times. The V gene is TRBV19, the J gene TRBJ2-2; D is perhaps TRBD1 (6 bases). Germline V gene sequence: CDR1 LNHDA, CDR2 SQIVND (reference sequence). The CDR3 extends over 14 amino acids. V dropped 6 bases and J dropped 5 bases, with 13 bases sitting between them. This CDR3 is CASRWGPVTGELFF. The DNA of the CDR3 is TGTGCCAGTAGATGGGGGCCTGTTACCGGGGAGCTGTTTTTT. The full variable domain, its missing parts supplied by reference TRBV19 and TRBJ2-2, is DGGITQSPKYLFRKEGQNVTLSCEQNLNHDAMYWYRQDPGQGLRLIYYSQIVNDFQKGDIAEGYSVSREKKESFPLTVTSAQKNPTAFYLCASRWGPVTGELFFGEGSRLTVL.

The V call is TRBV19, the J call TRBJ2-7; TRBD2 might be the D (5 bases). The CDR3 is 14 residues long. CDR1 is LNHDA, CDR2 SQIVND, per germline (reference sequence). Trimming took 2 bases from V and 0 from J, leaving 8 bases between them. The CDR3 region has the DNA TGTGCCAGTAGTATACCCGGGAACTCCTACGAGCAGTACTTC. This codes for CASSIPGNSYEQYF.

This clonotype showed up many times. This chain links TRBV7-2 with TRBJ1-5; unclear D gene. From germline, CDR1 is SGHTA and CDR2 FQGNSA. The V end was cut by 1 base, the J end by 7 bases, with 8 bases between. This CDR3 region has 13 residues. CDR3 DNA sequence: TGTGCCAGCAGCTTAGTAGGGAACCAGCCCCAGCATTTT. Its protein product is CASSLVGNQPQHF.

This clonotype has just a few counts. This chain connects TRBV7-3 to TRBJ1-1; 7 bases line up with TRBD1. V trimming: 4 bases; J trimming: 5 bases; junction bases outside the gene matches: 4. This CDR3 region has 13 residues. Germline V gene sequence: CDR1 SGHTA, CDR2 FQGTGA. CDR3 in amino acids: CASSYGQVTEAFF. The CDR3 coding sequence is TGTGCCAGCAGCTACGGACAGGTAACTGAAGCTTTCTTT.

This clonotype appeared a few times. The genes are TRBV6-1 and TRBJ2-1; TRBD2 matches at 14 bases. The germline V gene has CDR1 MNHNS and CDR2 SASEGT. The CDR3 runs to 15 residues. J was trimmed by 8 bases and V by 8 bases; bases with no gene match: 8. This CDR3 is CASAAGTSGSDEQFF. CDR3 DNA: TGTGCCAGCGCCGCCGGGACTAGCGGGAGTGATGAGCAGTTCTTC.

The J gene is TRBJ2-2, the V gene TRBV20-1; D unresolved. The length of the CDR3 is 16 residues. Trimming took off 2 bases at V and 1 base at J, with 14 bases between the two ends. The germline gives CDR1 DFQATT, CDR2 SNEGSKA (reference sequence). This CDR3 reads CSARRIFTVNTGELFF. The CDR3 DNA follows: TGCAGTGCTAGAAGGATTTTTACGGTGAACACCGGGGAGCTGTTTTTT.

This clonotype was recorded a few times. The chain uses TRBV18 and TRBJ1-2, with a tentative D call TRBD1 (6 bases). Germline values: CDR1 KGHSH, CDR2 LQKENI. V lost 3 bases and J lost 7, with 12 bases in between. The CDR3 runs 13 residues. The DNA for the CDR3 is TGTGCCAGCTCACCTCCAGGAGGGGGTGGCTACACCTTC. It yields the protein CASSPPGGGGYTF.

This clonotype showed up just a few times. The V and J genes are TRBV7-2 and TRBJ2-1, with TRBD1 identical over 8 bases. This CDR3 region has 14 residues. Germline lookup yields CDR1 SGHTA and CDR2 FQGNSA. Trimming took 5 bases from V and 6 from J; bases not matched to a gene: 6. The chain's CDR3 is CASSALDRANEQFF. In DNA, the CDR3 is TGTGCCAGCAGCGCCTTGGACAGGGCCAATGAGCAGTTCTTC.

This clonotype was detected only a few times. This chain connects TRBV29-1 to TRBJ1-2; 11 nucleotides match TRBD1. The CDR3 is 15 residues long. The germline CDR1 and CDR2 sequences are SQVTM and ANQGSEA. The CDR3: CSISGTGGRAYGYTF. The CDR3, as DNA: TGCAGTATATCCGGGACAGGGGGGAGAGCGTATGGCTACACCTTC.

This clonotype was recorded only once. The chain carries TRBV5-1 and TRBJ1-2; D gene ambiguous. CDR1 SGHRS and CDR2 YFSETQ come from the germline V gene. V was pared by 2 bases and J by 0 bases, with 17 bases between. The CDR3 extends over 17 amino acids. CDR3 sequence: CASSFTGNYLSNYGYTF. The DNA for the CDR3 is TGCGCCAGCAGCTTTACGGGAAATTATTTATCTAACTATGGCTACACCTTC.

This chain uses TRBV3-1 with TRBJ2-3; TRBD2 matches at 8 bases. The CDR3 runs 16 residues. Losses at the gene ends were 2 bases for V and 0 bases for J; bases not matched to a gene: 4. Germline V gene sequence: CDR1 LGHDT, CDR2 YNNKEL (reference sequence). The CDR3 loop is CASSQSERGSTDTQYF. DNA for the CDR3: TGTGCCAGCAGCCAATCGGAGCGGGGGAGCACAGATACGCAGTATTTT.

The J gene is TRBJ2-5, the V gene TRBV4-3; 9 bases fit TRBD2. Losses at the gene ends were 3 bases for V and 5 bases for J; bases not matched to a gene: 7. Germline V lookup: CDR1 LGHNA, CDR2 YSLEER. The CDR3 extends over 15 amino acids. CDR3: CASSHIAGVGETQYF. The CDR3 nucleotides are TGCGCCAGCAGCCACATAGCGGGAGTTGGGGAGACCCAGTACTTC.